This TCR beta chain was observed in a study of T cell responses to AZD1222 COVID-19 vaccine (dated by TCRdb to the early 2020s). About the full investigation: AZD1222 recipients given second doses at about 4 weeks or at about 12 weeks were pooled, since spike-specific TCR depth and breadth were not found to differ between the two schedules. Trial participants were enrolled into age subgroups of 18-55, 56-69 and 70-plus years, which contained around 150, 29 and 61 TCR-sequenced participants, respectively. A total of over 230 trial participants underwent TCR sequencing, of whom around 200 received two doses of AZD1222 and about 25 received two doses of the MenACWY control vaccine. The full study reports these points: The 56-69-year group was small, and its depth increase did not reach significance, likely because of low power. Most participants were white British and females outnumbered males, and the authors suggested that clonal diversity may have been underestimated. Only 5 to 7 AZD1222 recipients were SARS-CoV-2 seropositive at baseline, limiting conclusions about previously exposed vaccinees. After two AZD1222 doses, spike-specific TCR breadth and depth were significantly higher than at day 0 and than in MenACWY recipients. CD4 TCRs associated with the vaccine covered the entire spike protein, and the dominant responses were in regions 160-218 and 743-854. Because no samples from the day 14 peak response were available, repertoires could be characterized only after the peak T cell response. Reportedly, close to half of the unique spike-specific TCRs recognized epitopes lying outside the regions that are mutated in the B.1.351 and B.1.1.7 variants.

The time point label corresponds to: baseline before first vaccination. Samples from vaccinated people were obtained from the UK trials COV001 and COV002, which included a single-blind randomized controlled phase 2/3 trial of AZD1222 (ChAdOx1 nCoV-19) in healthy adults. Trial participant PBMC samples were collected at day 0 and day 28 after the second dose for TCRbeta chain sequencing. Sequences SEHNR (CDR1) and FQNEAQ (CDR2) are obtained from the germline V gene (reference sequence). Relative to germline, V is 4 bases shorter and J is 0 bases shorter, with 9 bases between their ends. The CDR3 contains 14 residues, cysteine and phenylalanine counted. The only DNA kept is the CDR3, 42 bases in frame from the first base. The CDR3 regions of human TCRbeta chains were subjected to immunosequencing. As for how the authors treated the data: TCRs in the repertoires were matched against a reference library of SARS-CoV-2-specific TCRs that had been generated with the MIRA antigen-specificity platform. Breadth was defined as the fraction of unique TCRs that were SARS-CoV-2-associated. Depth was defined as the fraction of total T cells that were SARS-CoV-2-associated. Using the MIRA data, every spike-specific TCR was mapped to the spike region that the TCR reacted to and assigned to either a CD4 or a CD8 class. Log10-transformed breadth and depth values were compared by one-way ANOVA with Sidak's multiple comparisons tests. TCRdb carries this immuneACCESS record with in-frame sequences only. Its versions omit some clonotypes, under half of them owing to an unresolved V gene in the studies checked, with the rest unexplained. V, J and clone size reflect that table, while D and trimming were determined from the DNA. For this sample there are 100,000 to 150,000 clones; 88% appear just once. 4.5% to 6% of the sample is held by the ten biggest clonotypes.

The table lists this clone with a few counts. The clone's antigen remains unknown. It has no much larger one-base neighbor in the sample; base qualities were not kept. The source is an adult in good health. The sequencing here drew on peripheral blood, taken on day 0 of AZD1222 vaccination. Recombination connected TRBV7-9 to TRBJ1-2; the D gene lacks a confident call. The CDR3 protein: CASSSDLANYGYTF. The base sequence is TGTGCCAGCAGCTCGGACCTAGCTAACTATGGCTACACCTTC.